A selection of T cell receptor beta chains follows, all from one sample in a study of T cell repertoires in cytomegalovirus infection. Using its own MiXCR run on the reads, TCRdb lists one record per CDR3 protein. The sample lists roughly 920,000 distinct CDR3 sequences, around 31% occurring once. These receptors have no known antigen. Sequenced here: cultured CD8+ T cells from PBMCs, sampled from culture after CMV antigen stimulation. These receptor sequences come from a human donor in good health (CMV status not recorded). Some clones in this sample may be carry-over from other donors' samples. Both conserved end residues are part of each CDR3. D genes are given only for firm matches. Clone size appears in some rows only: once, few, many, or a class for an expanded clone.

v_gene	d_gene	abundance	len	j_gene	CDR3aa	CDR3nt
TRBV19	NA	NA	15	TRBJ2-1	CASSITTRVHNEQFF	TGTGCCAGTAGTATTACGACCAGAGTCCACAATGAGCAGTTCTTC
TRBV12-5	NA	many	16	TRBJ2-1	CASGSSDSRLGNEQFF	TGTGCTAGTGGTTCTAGTGACAGCCGACTCGGGAATGAGCAGTTCTTC
TRBV7-8	NA	NA	15	TRBJ2-3	CASSLVSGPPDTQYF	TGTGCCAGCAGCTTAGTTTCAGGGCCACCAGATACGCAGTATTTT
TRBV11-2	NA	NA	14	TRBJ2-1	CVSSLDPGYNEQFF	TGTGTCAGCAGCTTAGATCCAGGCTACAATGAGCAGTTCTTC
TRBV13	NA	NA	16	TRBJ2-7	CASSTRVGSDSYEQYF	TGTGCCAGCAGCACCCGAGTTGGGTCAGACTCCTACGAGCAGTACTTC
TRBV7-9	NA	many	15	TRBJ1-2	CASTPGVPLNYGYTF	TGTGCCAGCACCCCTGGGGTCCCCCTTAACTATGGCTACACCTTC
TRBV7-2	NA	many	16	TRBJ1-5	CASSGREGYSNQPQHF	TGTGCCAGCAGCGGTCGAGAGGGGTATAGCAATCAGCCCCAGCATTTT
TRBV7-8	TRBD2	many	14	TRBJ2-7	CASSNGQREGEQYF	TGTGCCAGCAGCAACGGCCAAAGGGAGGGCGAGCAGTACTTC
TRBV10-2	TRBD2	few	14	TRBJ2-3	CASRTSGVEDTQYF	TGCGCCAGCAGGACTAGCGGGGTGGAAGATACGCAGTATTTT
TRBV12-3/TRBV12-4	NA	few	13	TRBJ1-4	CASSSGYGEKLFF	TGTGCCAGCAGTTCAGGGTACGGTGAAAAACTGTTTTTT
TRBV28	NA	NA	15	TRBJ1-1	CASSSGVDMNTEAFF	TGTGCCAGCAGTTCTGGGGTCGATATGAACACTGAAGCTTTCTTT
TRBV2	NA	NA	12	TRBJ2-1	CASSPLHNEQFF	TGTGCCAGCAGCCCACTCCACAATGAGCAGTTCTTC
TRBV7-8	TRBD2	NA	15	TRBJ2-5	CASSPEVAGVETQYF	TGTGCCAGCAGCCCCGAGGTAGCGGGGGTGGAGACCCAGTACTTC
TRBV7-2	NA	many	16	TRBJ2-7	CASSLALLNPVYEQYF	TGTGCCAGCAGCTTAGCGTTACTAAACCCGGTCTACGAGCAGTACTTC
TRBV2	NA	NA	14	TRBJ1-2	CASSEVAGLNGYTF	TGTGCCAGCAGTGAAGTAGCGGGACTGAATGGCTACACCTTC
TRBV12-3/TRBV12-4	NA	many	12	TRBJ1-1	CASSVQGTEAFF	TGTGCCAGCAGCGTTCAGGGGACTGAAGCTTTCTTT
TRBV19	NA	few	16	TRBJ1-1	CASHSGPAERFDEAFF	TGTGCCAGTCACAGTGGCCCGGCAGAGCGATTCGATGAAGCTTTCTTT
TRBV7-2	NA	many	16	TRBJ2-3	CASSLRRGDSTDTQYF	TGTGCCAGCAGCCTACGTAGAGGCGATAGCACAGATACGCAGTATTTT
TRBV4-3	TRBD1	NA	17	TRBJ1-2	CASSQGLGDSPFYGYTF	TGCGCCAGCAGCCAAGGTTTGGGGGACAGCCCCTTCTATGGCTACACCTTC
TRBV19	TRBD2	NA	14	TRBJ2-1	CASSILVGGDEQFF	TGTGCCAGTAGTATTTTAGTCGGGGGGGATGAGCAGTTCTTC
TRBV6-6	TRBD2	NA	19	TRBJ2-1	CASSYPRGVGGVTYNEQFF	TGTGCCAGCAGTTACCCCCGAGGGGTGGGAGGGGTAACCTACAATGAGCAGTTCTTC
TRBV7-2	TRBD2	NA	16	TRBJ2-5	CASSLEFVGGQETQYF	TGTGCCAGCAGCTTAGAGTTCGTCGGGGGGCAAGAGACCCAGTACTTC
TRBV20-1	NA	NA	12	TRBJ1-1	CSVPDRYTEAFF	TGCAGTGTTCCGGACCGCTACACTGAAGCTTTCTTT
TRBV19	NA	NA	15	TRBJ1-1	CASSIRQEMNTEAFF	TGTGCCAGTAGTATAAGACAGGAGATGAACACTGAAGCTTTCTTT
TRBV7-6	TRBD2	NA	16	TRBJ2-5	CASSSRLAGVVETQYF	TGTGCCAGCAGCTCCAGACTAGCGGGGGTAGTAGAGACCCAGTACTTC
TRBV14	NA	NA	16	TRBJ2-3	CASSQVSGRSTDTQYF	TGTGCCAGCAGCCAAGTCTCGGGACGAAGCACAGATACGCAGTATTTT
TRBV3-1	TRBD1	few	16	TRBJ2-4	CASSPWTGGPKNIQYF	TGTGCCAGCAGCCCATGGACAGGGGGACCCAAAAACATTCAGTACTTC
TRBV7-2	TRBD1	few	15	TRBJ2-4	CASSSGTGGRNIQYF	TGTGCCAGCAGCTCGGGGACAGGGGGTAGAAACATTCAGTACTTC
TRBV19	TRBD1	NA	14	TRBJ1-1	CASSWDSTNTEAFF	TGTGCCAGTAGCTGGGACAGTACGAACACTGAAGCTTTCTTT
TRBV4-1	NA	few	12	TRBJ1-2	CASSQSQYGYTF	TGCGCCAGCAGCCAATCTCAGTATGGCTACACCTTC
TRBV12-3/TRBV12-4	NA	many	16	TRBJ1-5	CASSLGGRNSNQPQHF	TGTGCCAGCAGTTTAGGGGGCAGAAATAGCAATCAGCCCCAGCATTTT
TRBV7-9	NA	once	15	TRBJ2-7	CASSLKEQGTYEQYF	TGTGCCAGCAGCTTAAAAGAGCAGGGGACGTACGAGCAGTACTTC
TRBV14	NA	NA	13	TRBJ2-3	CASSHVPGRTQYF	TGTGCCAGCAGCCATGTCCCGGGACGCACGCAGTATTTT
TRBV27	NA	NA	16	TRBJ1-1	CASSFTSGGLNTEAFF	TGTGCCAGCAGTTTCACCTCGGGGGGACTGAACACTGAAGCTTTCTTT
TRBV6-5	TRBD1	once	18	TRBJ2-6	CASRKSRDRESVANVLTF	TGTGCCAGCAGAAAATCCCGGGACAGGGAGTCTGTGGCCAACGTCCTGACTTTC
TRBV27	TRBD1	many	16	TRBJ1-5	CASSLSGTGVNQPQHF	TGTGCCAGCAGTTTATCCGGGACAGGGGTCAATCAGCCCCAGCATTTT
TRBV4-1	TRBD1	NA	14	TRBJ1-2	CASSRGTDAYGYTF	TGCGCCAGCAGCCGGGGGACAGACGCTTATGGCTACACCTTC
TRBV5-6	NA	NA	12	TRBJ2-7	CASTSALGGQYF	TGTGCCAGCACCTCCGCCCTGGGCGGGCAGTACTTC
TRBV7-6	TRBD1	many	16	TRBJ1-5	CASSFGRGGGNQPQHF	TGTGCCAGCAGCTTCGGCAGGGGGGGCGGCAATCAGCCCCAGCATTTT
TRBV7-9	NA	few	13	TRBJ2-1	CASSSQVPGEQFF	TGTGCCAGCAGCTCTCAGGTGCCAGGAGAGCAGTTCTTC
TRBV12-3/TRBV12-4	TRBD1	many	15	TRBJ2-5	CASSLRTGRVETQYF	TGTGCCAGCAGTTTGAGGACAGGGCGGGTAGAGACCCAGTACTTC
TRBV10-3	NA	NA	17	TRBJ1-2	CAISGKGQSESNYGYTF	TGTGCCATCAGTGGAAAAGGACAGTCCGAGTCGAACTATGGCTACACCTTC